This note documents a single T cell receptor (beta chain) sequence. This receptor's antigen is unknown. Qualities for individual bases were not recorded, and no much larger clone is one base off. These data come from a study of cytomegalovirus exposure and HLA in healthy donors (dated by TCRdb to the late 2010s). A note on the overall study: An earlier analysis of roughly 610 of the donors reported 250 to 300 Gb of sequence data and around 120 million unique TCR beta sequences obtained from 150 million to 200 million T cells. An earlier analysis of several hundred of the donors applied high-throughput TCR beta sequencing to assess whether each TCR beta V gene segment acted as functional or pseudogenic. Every repertoire in the discovery cohort had been generated on one and the same sequencing platform. Alongside the repertoire data, information on donor age, sex, ethnicity and CMV serostatus was compiled. The number of typed donors differed by locus: 629-630 for A, B, C, DRB1 and DQB1; about 520 for DQA1; 606 for DPA1; and around 470 for DPB1. HLA typing included class I and class II loci at four-digit resolution. Rather than using new phenotypic data, the later analysis identified candidate immune exposures from TCR beta sequences and from how often those sequences occurred across donors. The study was designed to test whether signatures of past pathogen exposure could be identified by cataloging public T cell receptors. The genetic ancestry cluster associated with self-reported Caucasian donors included 81% of the 350 to 500 genotyped donors. The study used immunosequencing to profile the T cell repertoires of several hundred subjects and linked those repertoires to cytomegalovirus serostatus. In a later genetic analysis, genome-wide SNP genotypes for about 60% of the 666 donors were used, and that subset was treated as a discovery cohort. In addition to the first cohort of 500 to 850 subjects, a separate validation cohort of approximately 130 different subjects was used. Across roughly 420 genotyped donors of the cohort, an average of roughly 250,000 unique TCR beta nucleotide sequences per donor were sequenced, and 15% to 20% of those sequences were non-productive. To study patterns of TCR occurrence, a later analysis re-analyzed previously published TCR beta repertoires from 666 donors and added high-resolution HLA genotyping. Around 330 gigabases of sequencing data and 70 million to 95 million unique TCR sequences made up an early release that covered some 640 HLA-typed donors. Several DR-DQ haplotypes were handled as single units for association and clustering because linkage in the cohort was strong. The study combined high-throughput TCR immunosequencing, statistical association of individual TCRs with disease status, and machine learning to predict cytomegalovirus infection status.

The library was obtained by the immunoSEQ multiplex PCR assay. The multiplex PCR relied on a mix of 60 forward primers for TCR Vbeta segments and 13 reverse primers for TCR Jbeta segments. The CDR3 region of rearranged TCR beta genes was amplified from genomic DNA with a multiplex PCR assay. The Illumina HiSeq System was used to sequence the amplified TCR beta libraries as 87-base-pair reads. In the paper's pipeline: A later analysis tallied 75 million to 95 million unique TCR beta chains across the 666 repertoires, and about 10 million of those chains were shared by two or more donors. Raw reads were error-corrected and collapsed into unique sequences with a nearest-neighbor algorithm that merged closely related sequences to remove PCR and sequencing errors. V, D and J gene segments were assigned by aligning CDR3 sequences to IMGT reference sequences. For a sequence to be retained, a match of at least six nucleotides to both a V gene segment and a J gene segment was required. A rearrangement was called productive if the CDR3 had no stop codons and remained in frame with V and J, and every other rearrangement was called non-productive. CDR3 was defined by IMGT convention, running from the second conserved V-encoded cysteine to the conserved J-encoded phenylalanine. Sequences without an unambiguous match to a single V gene segment were excluded from the earlier analysis of almost 600 of the donors. In an earlier analysis of 587 of the donors, V segments were called functional above 56.7% productive rearrangements and were called segregating when the between-donor standard deviation exceeded 5%. A statistical classification framework was developed to diagnose cytomegalovirus status using the catalog of TCR beta chain sequences. A later analysis assigned V and J genes by comparing TCR nucleotide sequences with IMGT/GENE-DB human TR gene sequences. Using the TCRdist pipeline, a later analysis assigned CDR3 sequences along with most-parsimonious VDJ recombination scenarios. In a later analysis, every TCR beta chain was defined by the combination of its CDR3 amino acid sequence and its V-gene family, and reads without a unique V-gene family were dropped. As a way to deal with suspected cross-contamination and a sequencing artifact, a later analysis dropped nearly 600 nucleotide sequences that were highly shared and had low generation probability. For each public chain, a later analysis derived a clonal expansion index from normalized ranks of inferred template counts within each repertoire. In a later analysis, generation probabilities were computed with a VDJ recombination model fitted to out-of-frame rearrangements, and the resulting probabilities were checked against IGoR. In a later analysis, hypergeometric tests were used to score TCR-TCR, TCR-HLA and TCR-CMV co-occurrence, with a repertoire-size bias correction applied to TCR pairs. A later analysis estimated false discovery rates by permuting HLA or CMV assignments 20 times. A later analysis grouped co-occurring TCRs with DBSCAN, adding TCRdist sequence similarity when clustering within HLA-allele-positive subsets. For co-occurrence clustering, repertoires with fewer than 30,000 or more than 120,000 public chains were excluded, along with roughly 5 repertoires with anomalous nucleotide sharing. TCRdb stores this immuneACCESS table with in-frame sequences only. Part of the clones is absent; in the studies checked, under half of the shortfall reflects unresolved V genes, and no reason is known for the rest. V and J calls and clone size follow that table, whereas D and trimming were derived from the DNA. For this sample the table gives just under 250,000 clones, of which 82% were detected only once. 5% to 6% of the sample is held by the ten biggest clonotypes.

The cohort comprised around 700 healthy bone marrow donors. All cohort members were sampled while nominally healthy, although unrecorded immune exposures were likely present. The donor tested CMV seropositive, placing the donor among the roughly 270 seropositive members of the cohort. Each donor provided a peripheral blood sample, and peripheral blood mononuclear cells were used for TCR beta sequencing. The Qiagen DNeasy Blood Extraction Kit was used to extract genomic DNA from the blood cell samples. Paper-wide results and their limitations: CMV serostatus was the only immune exposure information available for the cohort. Assigning TCR associations to individual alleles was difficult when HLA alleles, especially DR and DQ, strongly co-occurred. In the study, 164 TCR beta chains were listed as associated with cytomegalovirus. In an earlier analysis of more than 500 of the donors, most TCR beta V segments appeared in productive rearrangements about 90% or about 30% of the time, broadly matching IMGT annotations. Roughly uniform sequencing depth across donors was assumed in presence/absence analyses, although this assumption may not hold. A later analysis found that TCR association rates varied across HLA loci, with DRB1 alleles showing the most associated TCRs and HLA-C alleles the fewest. In a later analysis, several top co-occurrence clusters were reported to appear linked to parvovirus B19, influenza, CMV and Epstein-Barr virus. In a later analysis, most CMV-associated TCR beta chains were found to appear HLA-restricted, with HLA associations seemingly driven largely by CMV exposure. Most TCR sequences were seen in very few donors, while some public TCRs were found in many individuals. A later analysis associated 15,000 to 20,000 TCR beta sequences with specific HLA alleles at a false discovery rate of 0.05. HLA typing was unavailable for some donors at each locus, so association tests used only the typed subset. A further reported finding was that TCR beta sequences accurately predicted the HLA-A and HLA-B alleles for most subjects in the first cohort. A few of the identified cytomegalovirus-associated TCR beta chains were confirmed in vitro to be specific for cytomegalovirus antigens. This cohort had only TCR beta chains sequenced, and the lack of alpha or paired-chain data limited which features could be detected. Correlated functional status among segregating V segments might be attributable to linkage disequilibrium, but an unknown experimental factor could not be ruled out. In a later genetic analysis, a missense DCLRE1C variant was associated with V-gene and J-gene trimming of TCR beta chains, and the association was replicated in an independent cohort. A later genetic analysis reported fewer N-insertions in productive TCRs among donors in an Asian-associated ancestry cluster than the roughly 620-donor mean. A group of highly shared sequence variants was considered likely to be a technical artifact of the sequencing pipeline. According to the authors, the approach could potentially be generalized to other disease states and immunological phenotypes. In a later analysis, HLA-associated TCR beta chains were found to be more clonally expanded and to have lower generation probabilities than equally common non-associated chains. Because counts were too low, around 17 rarely observed V segments, including chromosome 9 orphons, were left out of the earlier analysis of a few hundred of the donors. In both the original and validation cohorts, the classifier was reported to diagnose cytomegalovirus status with high specificity and sensitivity.

The origin of this receptor is a woman aged 40 to 50 in good health and CMV-seropositive. Sequenced input: PBMCs.

CDR3 region: CASSPGGFTFPQYF. In nucleotides, the sequence is TGTGCCAGCTCGCCCGGGGGGTTTACGTTCCCCCAGTACTTC. The sequence is built from TRBV18 and TRBJ2-5; 7 junctional bases match TRBD2. From V the trimming removes 6 bases and from J it removes 9 bases, while the gene matches leave 13 bases of the junction unaccounted for. CDR1 KGHSH and CDR2 LQKENI were looked up in the germline V gene. Including the terminal cysteine and phenylalanine, the CDR3 comprises 14 residues. Only the CDR3 portion is preserved as DNA: 42 bases, with reading frame beginning at the first base.